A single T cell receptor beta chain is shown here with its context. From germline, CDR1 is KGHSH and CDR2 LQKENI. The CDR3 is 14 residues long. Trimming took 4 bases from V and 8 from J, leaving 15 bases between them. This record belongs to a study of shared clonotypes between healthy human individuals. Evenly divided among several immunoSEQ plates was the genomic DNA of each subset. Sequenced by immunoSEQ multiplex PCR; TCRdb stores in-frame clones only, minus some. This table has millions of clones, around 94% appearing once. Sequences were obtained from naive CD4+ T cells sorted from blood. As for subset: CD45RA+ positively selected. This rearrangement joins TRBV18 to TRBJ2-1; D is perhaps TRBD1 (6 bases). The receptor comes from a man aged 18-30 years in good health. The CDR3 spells CASSLTRTGYEQFF. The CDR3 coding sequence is TGTGCCAGCTCACTAACAAGAACAGGGTATGAGCAGTTCTTC.